Following are 22 T cell receptor beta chains from one sample sequenced in a study of tissue T cells after allogeneic stem cell transplantation. Only in-frame clones appear in the TCRdb table, and some are missing; sequencing was by immunoSEQ multiplex PCR. Among about 1,000 clones listed, roughly 53% were seen once. Time point of the sample: mouse harvest day 7 after allogeneic transplant. Mouse grafts combined 10^7 T-cell-depleted bone marrow cells with 10^6 splenic CD5+ T cells. The sequenced material came from liver tissue. All receptors come from a female BALB/c mouse given C57BL/6 T cells with graft-versus-host disease after an allogeneic hematopoietic cell transplant.

About this clone itself: Any gene name here is a mouse gene name. Sequencing ends 1 residue short of the CDR3 end; the germline J gene provides the rest. V and J are TRBV29 and TRBJ1-2; possibly TRBD1 for D (6 bases). CDR1 is MSHET and CDR2 is SYDVDS in the germline V gene. V was pared by 5 bases and J by 2 bases, with 15 bases between. The CDR3 runs 15 residues. Incomplete CDR3 DNA: TGTGCTAGCAGTAGAACAGGGAATGAGAACTCCGACTACACC. Its protein is CASSRTGNENSDYT. The full CDR3 protein is CASSRTGNENSDYTF. The variable domain in full, with the rest retrieved from reference TRBV29 and TRBJ1-2, is DMKVTQMPRYLIKRMGENVLLECGQDMSHETMYWYRQDPGLGLQLIYISYDVDSNSEGDIPKGYRVSRKKREHFSLILDSAKTNQTSVYFCASSRTGNENSDYTFGSGTRLLVI.

Only a few counts were recorded for this clone. The genes and germline here are from mouse. The CDR3 is CASSLSGYSGNTLYF. The CDR3 bases that were read are TGTGCCAGCAGTCTGTCGGGTTATTCTGGAAATACGCTCTAT. This sequence joins TRBV26 and TRBJ1-3; D unresolved. Read data end 1 residue before the CDR3 end; the end is taken from the germline J gene. The CDR3 extends over 15 amino acids. CDR1 is KGHPV and CDR2 is FQNQEV in the germline V gene (reference sequence). Trimming stripped 0 bases from V and 0 bases from J, with 6 bases between.

This clone was counted a few times. The gene symbols are mouse symbols. The read finishes 1 residue shy of the CDR3 end, and the germline J gene is used to complete it. The rearrangement joins TRBV26 to TRBJ2-1; D remains ambiguous. CDR1 and CDR2 (germline): KGHPV, FQNQEV (reference sequence). V lost 5 bases, J lost 1 base, and 6 bases lay in between. This CDR3 is 13 amino acids long. The CDR3 DNA, read in part, is TGTGCCAGCAGTTACAAAAACTATGCTGAGCAGTTC. This codes for CASSYKNYAEQF. The complete CDR3 sequence is CASSYKNYAEQFF.

Details on this clone: Genes and germline are mouse. The read gets to within 1 residue of the CDR3 end, and the germline J gene fills in the rest. The chain is built from TRBV13-2 and TRBJ1-4, with D perhaps TRBD1 (6 bases). This CDR3 is 14 amino acids long. V was pared by 2 bases and J by 3 bases, with 8 bases between. Germline V gives CDR1 NNHNN, CDR2 SYGAGS (reference sequence). CDR3 DNA, as far as it was read: TGTGCCAGCGGTGACAGGGGAACCAACGAAAGATTATTT. Translating it yields CASGDRGTNERLF. The entire CDR3 sequence reads CASGDRGTNERLFF.

With regard to this clone: A junction end diverges from the germline sequence, so it may reflect a read error. Gene names and germline match the mouse. Sequencing ends 1 residue short of the CDR3 end; the germline J gene provides the rest. The chain is built from TRBV14 and TRBJ1-4; 7 nucleotides agree with TRBD1. There are 15 residues in the CDR3. Germline CDR1 is SGHDT and CDR2 is FRDEAV. The DNA read from the CDR3 is TGTGCCAACAGTTTGAGGGGGCTTGCCAACGAAAGATTATTT. It translates to CANSLRGLANERLF. The CDR3 in full is CANSLRGLANERLFF.

On this clone: All gene names here are mouse names. The read ends 1 residue before the CDR3 terminus; that terminus is restored from the germline J gene. The chain recombines TRBV3 with TRBJ2-7; 10 nucleotides line up with TRBD2. V shed 6 bases and J 3 bases; nucleotides not matched to a gene: 2. CDR3 size: 13 residues. CDR1 and CDR2 from the germline V gene are SNHLY and FYNGKV (reference sequence). CDR3 region: CASRRTGGYEQYF. CDR3 bases read: TGTGCCAGCAGGAGGACTGGGGGCTATGAACAGTAC.

This clone was seen more than once but under ten times. The gene symbols are mouse symbols. The read stops 1 residue short of the end of the CDR3; the missing end is completed from the germline J gene. The rearrangement links TRBV19 to TRBJ2-7; TRBD2 matches at 9 bases. The CDR3 totals 14 residues. Germline-derived CDR1 and CDR2 are FNHDT and SITEND (reference sequence). Unmatched junction bases numbered 1, after V lost 0 bases and J lost 3 bases. The CDR3 loop reads CASSIGTGDYEQYF. The DNA read from the CDR3 is TGTGCCAGCAGTATAGGGACTGGGGACTATGAACAGTAC. The full variable domain, rest sourced from reference TRBV19 and TRBJ2-7, is GGIITQTPKFLIGQEGQKLTLKCQQNFNHDTMYWYRQDSGKGLRLIYYSITENDLQKGDLSEGYDASREKKSSFSLTVTSAQKNEMAVFLCASSIGTGDYEQYFGPGTRLTVL.

As regards this clone: Gene names refer to mouse genes. The CDR3 is cut off 1 residue early in the read; its end comes from the germline J gene. The chain uses TRBV15 and TRBJ1-5, with TRBD1 matching over 8 bases. After removal of 5 bases from V and 3 bases from J, the junction contained 3 bases not matched to a gene. CDR1 SGHND and CDR2 FRSKSL come from the germline V gene. This CDR3 region has 14 residues. The DNA read from the CDR3 is TGTGCCAGCAGTCTCGACAGGGGCAACCAGGCTCCGCTT. Protein sequence: CASSLDRGNQAPL. The whole CDR3 region reads CASSLDRGNQAPLF.

Comment on this clone: Here the gene names and germline are mouse. The read terminates 1 residue ahead of where the CDR3 ends, so the germline J gene completes it. The chain carries TRBV13-1 and TRBJ2-7; TRBD2 aligns across 8 bases. This CDR3 contains 12 residues. Per the germline V gene, CDR1 is NSHNY and CDR2 is SYGAGN. V gave up 2 bases and J gave up 6 bases; unmatched junction bases: 1. The sequenced part of the CDR3 DNA is TGTGCCAGCAGTGAGACTGGGGTTGAACAGTAC. Its translation: CASSETGVEQY. The CDR3, in full, reads CASSETGVEQYF.

This clone was counted a single time. The gene symbols are mouse symbols. The CDR3 end falls 1 residue outside the read, so it is completed with the germline J gene. This chain uses TRBV12-2 with TRBJ2-1; TRBD2 matches at 7 bases. Germline V lookup: CDR1 SGHLS, CDR2 HYDKME. CDR3 length: 12 amino acids. J gave up 7 bases and V 3 bases, and 2 bases lay outside the gene matches. CDR3 DNA (partial): TGTGCCAGCTCTATACTGGGGGCTGAGCAGTTC. The encoded protein is CASSILGAEQF. The whole CDR3 protein reads CASSILGAEQFF. Supplemented by reference TRBV12-2 and TRBJ2-1, the full variable domain reads NSGVVQSPRYIIKGKGERSILKCIPISGHLSVAWYQQTQGQELKFFIQHYDKMERDKGNLPSRFSVQQFDDYHSEMNMSALELEDSAVYFCASSILGAEQFFGPGTRLTVL.

As concerns this clone: Genes here carry mouse names. The sequenced fragment ends 1 residue before the CDR3 boundary, so the rest is inferred from the germline J gene. The chain has TRBV20 and TRBJ2-3; 7 bases are a match to TRBD2. The CDR3 is made up of 15 amino acids. Germline values: CDR1 GFQATS, CDR2 STVNSAI. Trimming took 6 bases from V and 5 from J; bases not matched to a gene: 14. Partial CDR3 DNA: TGTGGTGCCCCCCCCGGATGGGGGGAAGTAGAAACGCTGTAT. Amino acids: CGAPPGWGEVETLY. The entire CDR3 protein is CGAPPGWGEVETLYF.

This clone was observed a few times. Genes and germline are mouse. The read halts 1 residue ahead of the CDR3 end, with the missing end drawn from the germline J gene. The chain combines TRBV20 with TRBJ2-1; 7 nucleotides align to TRBD1. The CDR3 contains 15 residues. Trimming removed 1 base from V and 0 bases from J; junction bases left unmatched: 3. Germline CDR1 and CDR2: GFQATS and STVNSAI. CDR3 in amino acids: CGARGGTANYAEQFF. Partial CDR3 DNA: TGTGGTGCTAGGGGAGGGACAGCTAACTATGCTGAGCAGTTC.

Comments on this clone: Gene and germline names: mouse. The CDR3 end is not reached by the read, which stops 1 residue before it; the germline J gene fills it in. The genes are TRBV26 and TRBJ2-4; D is unclear. Looked up from germline, CDR1 is KGHPV and CDR2 is FQNQEV (reference sequence). V lost 2 bases to trimming and J lost 0 bases, with 6 bases between them. This CDR3 spans 14 amino acids. The CDR3 DNA, read in part, is TGTGCCAGCAGTCTGGGCACCAGTCAAAACACCTTGTAC. Amino acid sequence: CASSLGTSQNTLY. The full CDR3 is CASSLGTSQNTLYF.

Regarding this clone: Any gene name here is a mouse gene name. The part of the CDR3 DNA that was read is TGTGCCAGCAGCCAAGATTCCAGGGTGGGGACAGAAGTCTTC. This gives the protein CASSQDSRVGTEVF. The CDR3 in its entirety is CASSQDSRVGTEVFF. The chain joins TRBV5 to TRBJ1-1, with D possibly being TRBD1 (5 bases). The read falls 1 residue short of the CDR3 end, and the missing part is taken from the germline J gene. The CDR3 has 15 amino acids. From germline, CDR1 is LGHNA and CDR2 YNLKQL (reference sequence). Trimming removed 0 bases at V and 5 bases at J, with 13 bases between.

About this clone: Gene names refer to mouse genes. The read halts 1 residue ahead of the CDR3 end, with the missing end drawn from the germline J gene. The J gene is TRBJ2-1, the V gene TRBV26; D may be TRBD1 or TRBD2 (5 bases each). Germline V gene lookup returns CDR1 KGHPV and CDR2 FQNQEV (reference sequence). The CDR3 loop spans 14 amino acids. The V and J ends lost 6 bases and 3 bases respectively, with 12 bases between them. The sequenced part of the CDR3 DNA is TGTGCCAGCAGCTCCGGGACCGTCTATGCTGAGCAGTTC. It yields the protein CASSSGTVYAEQF. The full-length CDR3 reads as CASSSGTVYAEQFF.

A note on this clone: Gene names refer to mouse genes. The read finishes 1 residue shy of the CDR3 end, and the germline J gene is used to complete it. The rearrangement joins TRBV1 to TRBJ2-4, with D possibly matching TRBD2 (5 bases). The CDR3 totals 13 residues. The germline CDR1 and CDR2 sequences are NSQYPW and LRSPGD (reference sequence). V lost 3 bases, J lost 1 base, and 5 bases lay in between. CDR3 bases read: TGCACCTGCAGTGCTGGGGGTCAAAACACCTTGTAC. Residues: CTCSAGGQNTLY. The CDR3 as a whole reads CTCSAGGQNTLYF.

Remarks on this clone: Gene names denote mouse genes. The read is 1 residue too short to cover the CDR3 end, so that end is filled in from the germline J gene. The chain couples TRBV16 to TRBJ2-4, with 9 bases that match TRBD1. The trim removed 2 bases at V and 3 bases at J, leaving 3 bases unmatched. The CDR3 sequence is 15 residues long. Germline-derived CDR1 and CDR2 are SGHSA and FRNQAP. The sequenced CDR3 bases are TGTGCAAGCAGCTTAACAGGGGGCGGACAAAACACCTTGTAC. It codes for CASSLTGGGQNTLY. The full CDR3 protein reads CASSLTGGGQNTLYF.

Notes on this clone: Gene labels here are mouse ones. The DNA ends 1 residue before the CDR3 does, and the rest of the CDR3 is filled in from the germline J gene. The chain joins TRBV1 to TRBJ2-5, with 7 bases that match TRBD2. CDR3 length: 17 residues. The germline gives CDR1 NSQYPW, CDR2 LRSPGD (reference sequence). V shed 1 base, J shed 0 bases, and the junction held 7 bases outside the gene matches. The covered CDR3 bases are TGCACCTGCAGTGCAGCTCAACTGGGGTTTAACCAAGACACCCAGTAC. Translation gives CTCSAAQLGFNQDTQY. The full CDR3 sequence reads CTCSAAQLGFNQDTQYF.

For this clone: The germline and genes are mouse ones. The read finishes 1 residue shy of the CDR3 end, and the germline J gene is used to complete it. This chain joins TRBV2 and TRBJ1-2; the D is unclear. V was pared by 0 bases and J by 3 bases, with 5 bases between. CDR1 is LGHNA and CDR2 is YSYQKL in the germline V gene. The CDR3 has 13 residues. CDR3 bases read: TGTGCCAGCAGCCAAGAGCCAGACTCCGACTACACC. Its translation is CASSQEPDSDYT. The full CDR3 is CASSQEPDSDYTF. Full variable domain (outside the CDR3, taken from reference TRBV2 and TRBJ1-2): DPKIIQKPKYLVAVTGSEKILICEQYLGHNAMYWYRQSAKKPLEFMFSYSYQKLMDNQTASSRFQPQSSKKNHLDLQITALKPDDSATYFCASSQEPDSDYTFGSGTRLLVI.

Comment on this clone: Gene names and germline refer to mouse. The read is 1 residue too short to cover the CDR3 end, so that end is filled in from the germline J gene. This chain connects TRBV26 to TRBJ2-4; 7 bases line up with TRBD1. V lost 0 bases and J lost 5; bases outside the gene matches: 2. The length of the CDR3 is 14 residues. CDR1 and CDR2 (germline): KGHPV, FQNQEV (reference sequence). The CDR3 spells CASSLSWTGNTLYF. The CDR3 bases that were read are TGTGCCAGCAGTCTGTCGTGGACAGGAAACACCTTGTAC.

This clone was seen just once. These gene names are mouse names. Sequencing ends 1 residue short of the CDR3 end; the germline J gene provides the rest. This sequence joins TRBV26 and TRBJ1-6; D is undetermined. TRBJ1-6 is an open reading frame, and its role is uncertain. Germline V gene lookup returns CDR1 KGHPV and CDR2 FQNQEV (reference sequence). Trimming cost V 0 bases and J 1 base, with 4 bases left between them. CDR3 size: 15 residues. CDR3 DNA (partial): TGTGCCAGCAGTCTGTCCTTATCCTATAATTCGCCCCTCTAC. It is translated as CASSLSLSYNSPLY. The entire CDR3 protein is CASSLSLSYNSPLYF.

On this clone: Each gene name is a mouse one. The DNA ends 1 residue before the CDR3 does, and the rest of the CDR3 is filled in from the germline J gene. The rearrangement joins TRBV26 to TRBJ1-1, with TRBD1 identical over 7 bases. CDR3 length: 14 amino acids. V lost 2 bases, J lost 4 bases, and 4 bases stayed unmatched. Germline V gene data show CDR1 as KGHPV and CDR2 as FQNQEV (reference sequence). The CDR3 region is CASSLGGGGTEVFF. The sequenced CDR3 bases are TGTGCCAGCAGTCTGGGAGGGGGCGGCACAGAAGTCTTC. The full variable domain, rest sourced from reference TRBV26 and TRBJ1-1, is NSKVIQTPRYLVKGQGQKAKMRCIPEKGHPVVFWYQQNKNNEFKFLINFQNQEVLQQIDMTEKRFSAECPSNSPCSLEIQSSEAGDSALYLCASSLGGGGTEVFFGKGTRLTVV.